This T cell receptor beta chain was profiled in a study of cytomegalovirus exposure and HLA in healthy donors. Study context: There were some 81 million unique TCRs (from HLA-typed donors) in an early data release.

Comment on this clone: Its antigen is still unknown.

Study outcomes and limitations: Differences between HLA loci emerged in a later analysis of TCR association rates, with DRB1 most and HLA-C fewest.

It was with 60 Vbeta and 13 Jbeta primers that the PCR ran. Libraries were prepared by immunoSEQ multiplex PCR; TCRdb keeps only in-frame clonotypes and omits some of them. The table has 100,000 to 150,000 clones, around three quarters seen once; the top ten hold approximately 2.6%. The CDR3 contains 16 residues. Germline assignment: CDR1 SGDLS and CDR2 YYNGEE. V trimming: 0 bases; J trimming: 6 bases; junction bases outside the gene matches: 6. The rearrangement links TRBV9 to TRBJ2-1, with 10 bases aligning to TRBD2. This TCR came from a woman in her fifties or sixties in good health and CMV-seropositive. Sequencing input: PBMCs. CDR3 region: CASSVVGAGGPNEQFF. The CDR3 bases are TGTGCCAGCAGCGTAGTAGGAGCGGGGGGGCCCAATGAGCAGTTCTTC.